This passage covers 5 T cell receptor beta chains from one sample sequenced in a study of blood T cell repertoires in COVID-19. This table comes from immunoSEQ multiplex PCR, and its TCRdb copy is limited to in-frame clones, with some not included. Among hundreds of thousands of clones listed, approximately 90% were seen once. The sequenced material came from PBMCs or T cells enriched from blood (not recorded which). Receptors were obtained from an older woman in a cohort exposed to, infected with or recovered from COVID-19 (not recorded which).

CDR3 in amino acids: CASSEYAPAGGVDTQYF. CDR3 coding DNA: TGTGCCAGCAGTGAATATGCCCCAGCGGGAGGGGTGGATACGCAGTATTTT. The chain couples TRBV25-1 to TRBJ2-3; 10 bases agree with TRBD2. The CDR3 spans 17 residues. V trimming: 0 bases; J trimming: 6 bases; junction bases outside the gene matches: 9. Germline V gene data show CDR1 as MGHDK and CDR2 as SYGVNS.

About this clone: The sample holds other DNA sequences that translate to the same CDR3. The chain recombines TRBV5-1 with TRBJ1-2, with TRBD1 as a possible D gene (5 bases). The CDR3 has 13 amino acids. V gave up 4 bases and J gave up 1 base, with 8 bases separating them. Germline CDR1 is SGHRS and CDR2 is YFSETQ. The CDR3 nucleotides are TGCGCCAGCAGCCGAGACAGTAACTATGGCTACACCTTC. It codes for CASSRDSNYGYTF.

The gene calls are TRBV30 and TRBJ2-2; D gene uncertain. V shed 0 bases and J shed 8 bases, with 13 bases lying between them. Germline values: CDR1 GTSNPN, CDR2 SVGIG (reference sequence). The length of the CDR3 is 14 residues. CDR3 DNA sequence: TGTGCCTGGAGTGTACAGTCTATGTTGGGGGAGCTGTTTTTT. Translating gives CAWSVQSMLGELFF.

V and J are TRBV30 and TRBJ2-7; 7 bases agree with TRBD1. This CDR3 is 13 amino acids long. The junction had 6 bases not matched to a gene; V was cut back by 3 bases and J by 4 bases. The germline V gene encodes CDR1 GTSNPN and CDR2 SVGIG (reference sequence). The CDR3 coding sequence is TGTGCCTGGAGGGAACAGGGGTTTTACGAGCAGTACTTC. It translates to CAWREQGFYEQYF.

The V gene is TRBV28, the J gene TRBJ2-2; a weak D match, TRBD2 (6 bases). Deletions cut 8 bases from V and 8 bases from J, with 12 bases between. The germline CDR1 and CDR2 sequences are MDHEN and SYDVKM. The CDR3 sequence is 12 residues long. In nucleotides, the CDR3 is TGTGCCAGCCCAAAAGGGACTGGGGAGCTGTTTTTT. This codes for CASPKGTGELFF. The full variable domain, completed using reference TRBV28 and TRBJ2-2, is DVKVTQSSRYLVKRTGEKVFLECVQDMDHENMFWYRQDPGLGLRLIYFSYDVKMKEKGDIPEGYSVSREKKERFSLILESASTNQTSMYLCASPKGTGELFFGEGSRLTVL.